A selection of T cell receptor beta chains follows, all from one sample in a study of blood T cell repertoires in COVID-19. Assay: immunoSEQ multiplex PCR; the TCRdb copy retains only in-frame clones and omits some. The sample includes under 200,000 clones, about 88% of them seen just once. The sample taken for sequencing was peripheral blood. The receptors were gathered from a woman between 55 and 75 years old with COVID-19, enrolled during active disease. CDR3s include the opening cysteine and the closing phenylalanine or tryptophan. D genes are given only for firm matches. Clone size is not always given. Where it is, it says once, few, many or a class for expanded clones.

v_gene,d_gene,abundance,j_gene,CDR3nt,CDR3aa
TRBV19,TRBD1,.,TRBJ2-3,TGTGCCAGTAGTAGACTACAGGGGGCGAGAGCAGATACGCAGTATTTT,CASSRLQGARADTQYF
TRBV28,.,.,TRBJ1-2,TGTGCCAGCAGTTTTCGAGGGTCGTTCAACTATGGCTACACCTTC,CASSFRGSFNYGYTF
TRBV10-2,TRBD1,.,TRBJ2-6,TGCGCCAGCAGTGTGGACAGGCTCTCTGGGGCCAACGTCCTGACTTTC,CASSVDRLSGANVLTF
TRBV4-1,TRBD2,.,TRBJ2-3,TGCGCCAGCAGCCAAGAATCGCTAGCGGGAGTAACAACAGATACGCAGTATTTT,CASSQESLAGVTTDTQYF
TRBV5-1,.,.,TRBJ2-2,TGCGCCAGCAGCTTGGTCAACAGGGCGAACACCGGGGAGCTGTTTTTT,CASSLVNRANTGELFF
TRBV3-1/TRBV3-2,.,.,TRBJ1-1,TGTGCCAGCAGCCAATGGGGCAGGGCTGGTAGCACTGAAGCTTTCTTT,CASSQWGRAGSTEAFF
TRBV4-1,TRBD2,.,TRBJ2-1,TGCGCCAGCAGCCAAGTTCCGGGACTAGCCAACAATGAGCAGTTCTTC,CASSQVPGLANNEQFF
TRBV18,.,.,TRBJ2-4,TGTGCCAGCTCAGTCAACCGGGACACCACCCTAGCCAAAAACATTCAGTACTTC,CASSVNRDTTLAKNIQYF
TRBV6-5,.,few,TRBJ1-5,TGTGCCAGCAGCCGGGGAAATCAGCCCCAGCATTTT,CASSRGNQPQHF
TRBV21-1,.,.,TRBJ2-4,TGTGCCAGCAGCAAAGTTACAGGTCTAGCCAAAAACATTCAGTACTTC,CASSKVTGLAKNIQYF